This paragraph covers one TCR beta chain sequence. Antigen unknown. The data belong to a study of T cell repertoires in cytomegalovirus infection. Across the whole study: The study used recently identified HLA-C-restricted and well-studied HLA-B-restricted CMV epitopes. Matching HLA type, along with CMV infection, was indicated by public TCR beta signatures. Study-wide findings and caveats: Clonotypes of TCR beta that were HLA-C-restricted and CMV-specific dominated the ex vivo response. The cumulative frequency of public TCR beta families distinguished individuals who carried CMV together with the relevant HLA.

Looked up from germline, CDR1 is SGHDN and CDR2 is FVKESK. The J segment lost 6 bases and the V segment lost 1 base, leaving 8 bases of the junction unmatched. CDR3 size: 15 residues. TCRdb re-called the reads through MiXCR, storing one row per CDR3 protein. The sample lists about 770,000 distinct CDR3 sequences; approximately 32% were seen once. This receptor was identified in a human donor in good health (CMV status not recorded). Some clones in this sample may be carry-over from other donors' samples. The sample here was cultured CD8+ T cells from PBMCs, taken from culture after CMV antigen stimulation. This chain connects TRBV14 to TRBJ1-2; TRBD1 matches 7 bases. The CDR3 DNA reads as TGTGCCAGCAGCCAAGTCTCCGGGACAGTCCATGGCTACACCTTC. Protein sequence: CASSQVSGTVHGYTF. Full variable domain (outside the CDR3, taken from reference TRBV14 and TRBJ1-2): EAGVTQFPSHSVIEKGQTVTLRCDPISGHDNLYWYRRVMGKEIKFLLHFVKESKQDESGMPNNRFLAERTGGTYSTLKVQPAELEDSGVYFCASSQVSGTVHGYTFGSGTRLTVV.